This T cell receptor beta chain originates from a study of cytomegalovirus exposure and HLA in healthy donors. Study-level points and caveats: It was reported that TCR beta sequences correctly inferred the HLA-A and HLA-B alleles for most subjects. In a later analysis, TCR beta V- and J-gene trimming showed a link to a missense DCLRE1C variant. An assumption of roughly uniform sequencing depth across donors underlay the presence/absence analyses. The study labeled 150 or so TCR beta chains cytomegalovirus-associated.

There are a few counts of this clone. The antigen is unknown. In germline, CDR1 is LGHNA, CDR2 YNFKEQ. This CDR3 has 16 amino acids. Deletions cut 4 bases from V and 5 bases from J, with 20 bases between. PCR employed 60 Vbeta and 13 Jbeta primers. The assay was immunoSEQ multiplex PCR, and TCRdb's table has in-frame clones only and misses some. This sample has roughly 150,000 clones, with 66% found just once. The sample comprised PBMCs. The chain recombines TRBV4-2 with TRBJ1-2; a possible D gene is TRBD1 (5 bases). The clonotype was recovered from a human donor in good health. The CDR3 spells CASSPKGAGGPYGYTF. The CDR3 DNA reads as TGTGCCAGCAGCCCAAAAGGGGCCGGGGGACCTTATGGCTACACCTTC.